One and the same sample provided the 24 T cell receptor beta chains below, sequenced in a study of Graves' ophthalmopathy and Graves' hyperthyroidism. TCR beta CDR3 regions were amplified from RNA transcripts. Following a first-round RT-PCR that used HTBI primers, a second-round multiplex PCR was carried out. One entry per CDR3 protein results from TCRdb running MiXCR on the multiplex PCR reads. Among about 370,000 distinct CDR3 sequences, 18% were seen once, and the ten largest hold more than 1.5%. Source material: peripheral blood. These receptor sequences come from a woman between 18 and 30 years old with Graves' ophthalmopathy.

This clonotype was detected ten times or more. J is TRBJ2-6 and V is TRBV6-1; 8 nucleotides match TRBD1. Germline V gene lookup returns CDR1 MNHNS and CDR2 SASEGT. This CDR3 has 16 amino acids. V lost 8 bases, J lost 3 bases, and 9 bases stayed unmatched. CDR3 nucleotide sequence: TGTGCCAGCCGGACAGGGAATCGCGGTGGGGCCAACGTCCTGACTTTC. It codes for CASRTGNRGGANVLTF.

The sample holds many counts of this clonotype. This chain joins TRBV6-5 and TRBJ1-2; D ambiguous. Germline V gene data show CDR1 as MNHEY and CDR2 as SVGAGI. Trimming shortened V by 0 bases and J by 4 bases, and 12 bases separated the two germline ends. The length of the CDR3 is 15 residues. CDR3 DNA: TGTGCCAGCAGTTACTCCGGGAGGAGGGCCTATGGCTACACCTTC. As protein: CASSYSGRRAYGYTF.

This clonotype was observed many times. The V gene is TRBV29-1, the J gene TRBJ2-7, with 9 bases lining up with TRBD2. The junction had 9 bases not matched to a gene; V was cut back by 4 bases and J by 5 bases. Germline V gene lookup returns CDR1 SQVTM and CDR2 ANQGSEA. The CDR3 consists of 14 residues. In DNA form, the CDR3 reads TGCAGCGTTGGGGTAGCGGGAGAAGGTAACGAGCAGTACTTC. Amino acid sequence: CSVGVAGEGNEQYF.

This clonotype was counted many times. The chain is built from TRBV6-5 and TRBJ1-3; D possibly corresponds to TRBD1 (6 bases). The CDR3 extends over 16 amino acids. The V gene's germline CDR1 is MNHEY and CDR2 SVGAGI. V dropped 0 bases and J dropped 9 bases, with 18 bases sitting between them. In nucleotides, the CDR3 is TGTGCCAGCAGTTACTCTAGGGGGGCCTGGGAAACCACCATATATTTT. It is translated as CASSYSRGAWETTIYF.

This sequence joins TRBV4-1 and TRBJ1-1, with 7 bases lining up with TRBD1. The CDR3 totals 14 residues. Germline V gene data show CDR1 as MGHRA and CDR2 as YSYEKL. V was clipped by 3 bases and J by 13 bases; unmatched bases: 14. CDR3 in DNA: TGCGCCAGCAGCCAGTTAAGGGACAGCGCCGAGGGTTTCTTT. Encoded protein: CASSQLRDSAEGFF.

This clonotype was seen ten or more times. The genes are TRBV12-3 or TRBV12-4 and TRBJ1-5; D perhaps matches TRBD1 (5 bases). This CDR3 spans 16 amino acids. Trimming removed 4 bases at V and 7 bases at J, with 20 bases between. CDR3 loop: CASSSTGTQGRQPQHF. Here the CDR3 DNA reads TGTGCCAGCAGTTCCACCGGGACCCAGGGCAGGCAGCCCCAGCATTTT.

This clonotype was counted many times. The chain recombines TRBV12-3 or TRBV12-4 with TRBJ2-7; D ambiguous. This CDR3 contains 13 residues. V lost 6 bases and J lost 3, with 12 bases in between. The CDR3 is CASRLDADYEQYF. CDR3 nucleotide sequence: TGTGCCAGCAGACTGGACGCGGACTACGAGCAGTACTTC.

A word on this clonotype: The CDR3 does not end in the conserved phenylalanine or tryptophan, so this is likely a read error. The CDR3 DNA reads TGTGCCAGCAGTTCGGGACGGGATTCACCCCTCCACCTT. Amino acids: CASSSGRDSPLHL. The rearrangement joins TRBV12-3 or TRBV12-4 to TRBJ1-6; a possible D gene is TRBD1 (5 bases). Trimming took off 4 bases at V and 8 bases at J, with 9 bases between the two ends. This CDR3 is 13 amino acids long.

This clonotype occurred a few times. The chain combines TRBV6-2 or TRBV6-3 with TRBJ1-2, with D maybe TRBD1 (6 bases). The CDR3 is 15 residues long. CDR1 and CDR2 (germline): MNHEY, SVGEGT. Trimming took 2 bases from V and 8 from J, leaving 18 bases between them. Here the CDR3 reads CASSYGGADSHGYTF. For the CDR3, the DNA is TGTGCCAGCAGTTACGGGGGGGCGGACAGTCACGGCTACACCTTC.

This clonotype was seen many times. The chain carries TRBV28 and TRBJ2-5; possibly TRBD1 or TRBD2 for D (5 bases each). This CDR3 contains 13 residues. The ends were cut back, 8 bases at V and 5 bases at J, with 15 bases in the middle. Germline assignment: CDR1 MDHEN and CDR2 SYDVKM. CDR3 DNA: TGTGCCAGCCGGAGAGGGGTTATGGAGACCCAGTACTTC. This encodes CASRRGVMETQYF.

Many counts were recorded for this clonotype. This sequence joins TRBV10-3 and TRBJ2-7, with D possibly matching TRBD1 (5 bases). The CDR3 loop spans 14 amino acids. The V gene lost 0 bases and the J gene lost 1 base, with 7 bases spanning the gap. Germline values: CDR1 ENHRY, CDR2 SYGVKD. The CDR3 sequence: CAISESRQSYEQYF. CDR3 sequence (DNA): TGTGCCATCAGTGAGTCCCGACAGTCCTACGAGCAGTACTTC.

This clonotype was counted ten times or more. CDR3 region: CSARNRGPLNTEAFF. In DNA, the CDR3 is TGCAGTGCTAGAAACAGGGGGCCCCTGAACACTGAAGCTTTCTTT. This chain uses TRBV20-1 with TRBJ1-1; TRBD1 matches 9 bases. V was clipped by 2 bases and J by 0 bases; unmatched bases: 4. The CDR3 is made up of 15 amino acids. Germline V CDR1 and CDR2: DFQATT, SNEGSKA (reference sequence).

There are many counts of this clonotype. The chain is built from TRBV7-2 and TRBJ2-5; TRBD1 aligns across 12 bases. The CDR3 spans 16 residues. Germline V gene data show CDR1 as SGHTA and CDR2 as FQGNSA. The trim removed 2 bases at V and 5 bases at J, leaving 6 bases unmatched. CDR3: CASSLRRDRGLETQYF. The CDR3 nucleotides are TGTGCCAGCAGCTTACGCCGGGACAGGGGGCTGGAGACCCAGTACTTC.

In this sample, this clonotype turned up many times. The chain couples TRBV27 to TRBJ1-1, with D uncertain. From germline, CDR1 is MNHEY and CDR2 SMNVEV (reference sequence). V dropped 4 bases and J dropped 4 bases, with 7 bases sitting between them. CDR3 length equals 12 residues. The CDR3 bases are TGTGCCAGCAGTTCTGTATCCACTGAAGCTTTCTTT. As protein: CASSSVSTEAFF.

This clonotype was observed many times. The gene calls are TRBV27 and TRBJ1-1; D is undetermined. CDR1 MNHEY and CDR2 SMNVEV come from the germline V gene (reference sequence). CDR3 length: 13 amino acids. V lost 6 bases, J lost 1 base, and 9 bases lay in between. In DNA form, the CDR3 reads TGTGCCAGCAGCTGGCAGTCGAACACTGAAGCTTTCTTT. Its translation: CASSWQSNTEAFF.

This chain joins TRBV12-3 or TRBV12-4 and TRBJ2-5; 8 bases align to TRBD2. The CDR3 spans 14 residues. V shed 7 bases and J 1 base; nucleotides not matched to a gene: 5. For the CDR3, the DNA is TGTGCCAGCACCCGGGGGGGGACCCAAGAGACCCAGTACTTC. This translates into CASTRGGTQETQYF.

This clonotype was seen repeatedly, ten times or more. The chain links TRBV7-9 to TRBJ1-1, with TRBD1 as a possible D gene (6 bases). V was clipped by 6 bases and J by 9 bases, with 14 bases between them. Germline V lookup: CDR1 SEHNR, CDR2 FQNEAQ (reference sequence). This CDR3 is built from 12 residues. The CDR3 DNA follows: TGTGCCAGCAGTCTGCGACAGGCGAAAGCTTTCTTT. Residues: CASSLRQAKAFF.

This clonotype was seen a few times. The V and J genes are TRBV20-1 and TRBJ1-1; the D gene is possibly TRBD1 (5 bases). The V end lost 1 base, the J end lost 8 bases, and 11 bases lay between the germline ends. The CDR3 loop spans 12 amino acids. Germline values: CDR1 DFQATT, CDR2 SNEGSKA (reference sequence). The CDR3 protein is CSARVTDGEAFF. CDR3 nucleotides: TGCAGTGCTAGAGTGACAGATGGCGAAGCTTTCTTT.

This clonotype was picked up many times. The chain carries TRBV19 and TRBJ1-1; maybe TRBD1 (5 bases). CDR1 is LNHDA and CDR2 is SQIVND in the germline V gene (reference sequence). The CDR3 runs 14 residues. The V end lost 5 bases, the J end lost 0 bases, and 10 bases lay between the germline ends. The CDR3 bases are TGTGCCAGTAGTGGGGGAGTCATGAACACTGAAGCTTTCTTT. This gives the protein CASSGGVMNTEAFF.

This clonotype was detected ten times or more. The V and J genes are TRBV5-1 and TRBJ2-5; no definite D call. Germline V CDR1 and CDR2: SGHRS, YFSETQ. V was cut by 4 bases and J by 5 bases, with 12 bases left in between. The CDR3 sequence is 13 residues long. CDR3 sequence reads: CASSPGPRETQYF. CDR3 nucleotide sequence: TGCGCCAGCAGCCCCGGACCACGGGAGACCCAGTACTTC.

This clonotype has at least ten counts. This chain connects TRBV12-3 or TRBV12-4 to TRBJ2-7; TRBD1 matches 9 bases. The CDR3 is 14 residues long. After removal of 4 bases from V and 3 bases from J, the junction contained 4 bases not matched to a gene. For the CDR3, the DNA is TGTGCCAGCAGTTCGACAGGGGGGGTCTACGAGCAGTACTTC. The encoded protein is CASSSTGGVYEQYF.

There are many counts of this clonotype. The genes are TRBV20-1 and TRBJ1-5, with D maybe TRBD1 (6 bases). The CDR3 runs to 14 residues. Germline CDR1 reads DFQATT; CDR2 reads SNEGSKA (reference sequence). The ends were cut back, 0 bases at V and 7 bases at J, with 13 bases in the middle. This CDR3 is CSAREWGGGQPQHF. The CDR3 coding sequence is TGCAGTGCTAGAGAGTGGGGAGGGGGACAGCCCCAGCATTTT.

The CDR3: CASGETGFDEQYF. Here the CDR3 DNA reads TGTGCCAGTGGAGAAACAGGGTTCGACGAGCAGTACTTC. This rearrangement joins TRBV12-3 or TRBV12-4 to TRBJ2-7, with D perhaps matching TRBD1 (6 bases). The V end lost 9 bases, the J end lost 5 bases, and 17 bases lay between the germline ends. The CDR3 is 13 residues long.

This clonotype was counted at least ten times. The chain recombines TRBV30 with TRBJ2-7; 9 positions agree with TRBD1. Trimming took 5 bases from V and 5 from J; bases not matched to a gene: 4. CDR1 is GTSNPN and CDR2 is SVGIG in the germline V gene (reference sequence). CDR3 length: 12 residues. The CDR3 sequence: CAWGTGLNEQYF. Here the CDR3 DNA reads TGTGCCTGGGGGACAGGGTTGAACGAGCAGTACTTC.